The rows below give T cell receptor beta chains drawn from one sample of a study of T cells after yellow fever vaccination. TCRdb recomputed calls from the 5' RACE reads with MiXCR, one row per CDR3 protein. The sample carries 200,000 to 250,000 distinct CDR3 sequences, about 7.1% recorded once. Source: CD4+ T cells sorted from PBMCs, taken 15 days after the yellow fever booster vaccination. These receptors came from a man aged 30 to 45 who received the YFV17D yellow fever vaccine. CDR3s include the opening cysteine and the closing phenylalanine or tryptophan. Each record gives: CDR3 DNA, CDR3 protein, D gene, clone size, J gene, V gene. A D gene is named only where the DNA matches it firmly. The size field is filled for only some rows; it gives once, few, many or a size class.

cdr3_nt: TGTGCCAGCAGCTTTCTGGAAGGGGACAAAGAGACCCAGTACTTC; cdr3_aa: CASSFLEGDKETQYF; d_call: -; clone_size: many; j_call: TRBJ2-5; v_call: TRBV7-9
cdr3_nt: TGCGCCAGCAGCATCTTCTGGGATACGGGCTACACCTTC; cdr3_aa: CASSIFWDTGYTF; d_call: -; clone_size: many; j_call: TRBJ1-2; v_call: TRBV5-1
cdr3_nt: TGTGCCACGGGACAGCCACCAACTGAAGCTTTCTTT; cdr3_aa: CATGQPPTEAFF; d_call: TRBD1; clone_size: many; j_call: TRBJ1-1; v_call: TRBV12-3/TRBV12-4
cdr3_nt: TGTGCCAGCCGCAGGGGGCAAACCGGGGAGCTGTTTTTT; cdr3_aa: CASRRGQTGELFF; d_call: TRBD1; clone_size: -; j_call: TRBJ2-2; v_call: TRBV25-1
cdr3_nt: TGTGCCAGCAGTTACCGGTATGAGCAGTTCTTC; cdr3_aa: CASSYRYEQFF; d_call: -; clone_size: -; j_call: TRBJ2-1; v_call: TRBV6-2/TRBV6-3
cdr3_nt: TGCGCCAGCAGCCTCCCGGAGCCAGTCTCCCAGAATTCACCCCTCCACTTT; cdr3_aa: CASSLPEPVSQNSPLHF; d_call: -; clone_size: many; j_call: TRBJ1-6; v_call: TRBV5-1
cdr3_nt: TGTGCCAGCAGCTTAGCGAGGAATGAGCAGTTCTTC; cdr3_aa: CASSLARNEQFF; d_call: -; clone_size: many; j_call: TRBJ2-1; v_call: TRBV7-2
cdr3_nt: TGTGCCAGCAGCGCAACAGAGGTCACTGAAGCTTTCTTT; cdr3_aa: CASSATEVTEAFF; d_call: -; clone_size: -; j_call: TRBJ1-1; v_call: TRBV3-1
cdr3_nt: TGTGCCAGCTCACCACCGAGTGGAAGAGACAATGAGCAGTTCTTC; cdr3_aa: CASSPPSGRDNEQFF; d_call: -; clone_size: many; j_call: TRBJ2-1; v_call: TRBV18
cdr3_nt: TGTGCCACCCCTCACCACCTCGGAAAGTGGATCGAGCAGTACTTC; cdr3_aa: CATPHHLGKWIEQYF; d_call: -; clone_size: many; j_call: TRBJ2-7; v_call: TRBV24-1
cdr3_nt: TGTGCCTCCCACACAACTCGGGGCGGGCGGGGATCCTACAATGAGCAGTTCTTC; cdr3_aa: CASHTTRGGRGSYNEQFF; d_call: -; clone_size: -; j_call: TRBJ2-1; v_call: TRBV11-1
cdr3_nt: TGTGCCAGCAGCCCCACCGGGTCCTTCGGCACAGATACGCAGTATTTT; cdr3_aa: CASSPTGSFGTDTQYF; d_call: -; clone_size: -; j_call: TRBJ2-3; v_call: TRBV5-5
cdr3_nt: TGCAGTGCGAGAAATAGGGATCTGTGGTACCAGCATTTT; cdr3_aa: CSARNRDLWYQHF; d_call: -; clone_size: -; j_call: TRBJ1-5; v_call: TRBV20-1
cdr3_nt: TGCGCCAGCAAACGGACAAGTGGGACTTCCTACAATGAGCAGTTCTTC; cdr3_aa: CASKRTSGTSYNEQFF; d_call: -; clone_size: many; j_call: TRBJ2-1; v_call: TRBV5-1
cdr3_nt: TGTGCCAGTAGTATAGGGAGGGTCCATGAGCAGTTCTTC; cdr3_aa: CASSIGRVHEQFF; d_call: -; clone_size: -; j_call: TRBJ2-1; v_call: TRBV19
cdr3_nt: TGTGCCAGCAGCTTCGGAGAGACCCAGTACTTC; cdr3_aa: CASSFGETQYF; d_call: -; clone_size: many; j_call: TRBJ2-5; v_call: TRBV7-6
cdr3_nt: TGTGCCAGCAGCCCTTCCCCGTTGAGCGCTATGTACGAGCAGTACTTC; cdr3_aa: CASSPSPLSAMYEQYF; d_call: -; clone_size: -; j_call: TRBJ2-7; v_call: TRBV5-4